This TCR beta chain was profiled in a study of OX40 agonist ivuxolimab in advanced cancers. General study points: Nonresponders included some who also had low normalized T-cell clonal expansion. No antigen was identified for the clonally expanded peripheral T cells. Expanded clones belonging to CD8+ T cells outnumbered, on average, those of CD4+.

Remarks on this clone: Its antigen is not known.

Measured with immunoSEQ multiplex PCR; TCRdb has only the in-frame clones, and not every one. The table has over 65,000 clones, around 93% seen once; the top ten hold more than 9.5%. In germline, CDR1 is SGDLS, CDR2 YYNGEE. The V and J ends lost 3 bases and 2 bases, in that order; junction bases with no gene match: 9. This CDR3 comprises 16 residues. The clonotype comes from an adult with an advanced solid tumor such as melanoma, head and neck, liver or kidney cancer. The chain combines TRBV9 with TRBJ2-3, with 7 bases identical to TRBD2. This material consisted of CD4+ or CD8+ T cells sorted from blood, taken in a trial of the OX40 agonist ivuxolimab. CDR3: CASSAPGLPPTDTQYF. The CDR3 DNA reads TGTGCCAGCAGCGCCCCGGGACTACCTCCCACAGATACGCAGTATTTT.